This T cell receptor beta chain was identified in a study of blood T cells in healthy people across ages. Combining a sample-barcoded 5' primer with a J-beta primer mix, a second PCR ran for 7 to 11 cycles. One entry per CDR3 protein results from TCRdb running MiXCR on the 5' RACE reads. The sample includes some 920,000 distinct CDR3 sequences, roughly 50% of them seen just once. The CDR3 loop spans 15 amino acids. With V trimmed by 5 bases and J by 7 bases, 8 bases remained unmatched. The chain links TRBV12-3 or TRBV12-4 to TRBJ2-1, with TRBD2 identical over 10 bases. This clonotype originated in a woman aged 60-75 years in good health. Material for sequencing was blood. The CDR3 DNA sequence: TGTGCCAGCAGTCGAGATAGCGGGAGGTTAAATGAGCAGTTCTTC. Protein sequence: CASSRDSGRLNEQFF.